This passage covers 20 T cell receptor beta chains from one sample sequenced in a study of T cell responses to AZD1222 COVID-19 vaccine (dated by TCRdb to about 2021). The library was generated by the immunoSEQ multiplex PCR assay. TCRdb mirrors the immuneACCESS table, restricted to in-frame sequences. Some clones are absent from its copies; in checked studies, under half trace to an unresolved V gene, and the reason for the others is unknown. This sample holds about 120,000 clones; around 90% were observed only once. The top ten clonotypes cover 2.8% of the sample. Reading the label with the study, this specimen's time point is: baseline before first vaccination. The source was peripheral blood, collected on day 0 of AZD1222 vaccination. The receptors were sampled from an adult in good health.

This clone showed up just a few times. The chain has TRBV24-1 and TRBJ2-2; no clear D gene. V lost 4 bases and J 6 bases, leaving 8 bases between the germline ends. The CDR3 spans 13 residues. CDR1 is KGHDR and CDR2 is SFDVKD in the germline V gene. CDR3 bases: TGTGCCACCAGTGACCAGAGTTCCGGGGAGCTGTTTTTT. Translating gives CATSDQSSGELFF.

The chain couples TRBV27 to TRBJ2-7; no firm D call. The CDR3 extends over 14 amino acids. The V gene's germline CDR1 is MNHEY and CDR2 SMNVEV (reference sequence). V shed 3 bases and J shed 0 bases, with 9 bases lying between them. The chain's CDR3 is CASSLYGPSYEQYF. CDR3 sequence (DNA): TGTGCCAGCAGTTTGTACGGACCCTCCTACGAGCAGTACTTC.

This clone was counted a single time. CDR3 nucleotide sequence: TGTGCCAGCAGCTTAGCGGGGGGGGCGTCCTACGAGCAGTACTTC. This gives the protein CASSLAGGASYEQYF. The chain couples TRBV7-2 to TRBJ2-7; D possibly corresponds to TRBD2 (7 bases). Germline assignment: CDR1 SGHTA and CDR2 FQGNSA. V gave up 0 bases and J gave up 1 base, with 10 bases separating them. The CDR3 covers 15 residues.

The rearrangement links TRBV7-9 to TRBJ2-7; 7 bases map to TRBD1. The CDR3 runs to 17 residues. Germline V gives CDR1 SEHNR, CDR2 FQNEAQ (reference sequence). Unmatched junction bases numbered 15, after V lost 4 bases and J lost 3 bases. CDR3 loop: CASSSRQGPSLYYEQYF. The CDR3 DNA reads TGTGCCAGCAGCTCAAGACAGGGCCCTTCCCTTTACTACGAGCAGTACTTC.

The V call is TRBV3-1 (or the pseudogene TRBV3-2), the J call TRBJ1-2; D might be TRBD1 (5 bases). The CDR3 runs 11 residues. The germline V gene has CDR1 LGHDT and CDR2 YNNKEL (reference sequence). The ends were cut back, 10 bases at V and 7 bases at J, with 13 bases in the middle. Written as DNA, the CDR3 is TGTGCCACCTACAGGTATCTTGGCTACACCTTC. Translating gives CATYRYLGYTF.

The rearrangement joins TRBV5-4 to TRBJ1-6; tentative D call: TRBD1 (6 bases). The length of the CDR3 is 14 residues. The germline V gene has CDR1 SGHNT and CDR2 YYREEE (reference sequence). The V end lost 4 bases, the J end lost 10 bases, and 15 bases lay between the germline ends. CDR3 residues: CASSLDQGISPLHF. The CDR3 DNA follows: TGTGCCAGCAGCCTAGACCAGGGGATCTCACCCCTCCACTTT. The variable domain in full, with the rest retrieved from reference TRBV5-4 and TRBJ1-6, is ETGVTQSPTHLIKTRGQQVTLRCSSQSGHNTVSWYQQALGQGPQFIFQYYREEENGRGNFPPRFSGLQFPNYSSELNVNALELDDSALYLCASSLDQGISPLHFGNGTRLTVT.

This chain links TRBV27 with TRBJ2-7, with 7 bases that match TRBD2. V dropped 2 bases and J dropped 1; count of bases not matched to a gene: 8. The germline V gene encodes CDR1 MNHEY and CDR2 SMNVEV (reference sequence). There are 16 residues in the CDR3. DNA of the CDR3: TGTGCCAGCAGTTTAAGCCCAGCGGGACGTTCCTACGAGCAGTACTTC. Translating gives CASSLSPAGRSYEQYF.

J is TRBJ1-1 and V is TRBV27, with D hard to call. CDR3 length equals 15 residues. V lost 2 bases and J lost 0, with 10 bases in between. Germline assignment: CDR1 MNHEY and CDR2 SMNVEV (reference sequence). CDR3 DNA: TGTGCCAGCAGTTTAGGATCGCACCTGAACACTGAAGCTTTCTTT. Translation: CASSLGSHLNTEAFF.

The chain is built from TRBV19 and TRBJ2-1; 9 nucleotides match TRBD2. After removal of 0 bases from V and 1 base from J, the junction contained 4 bases not matched to a gene. This CDR3 is 17 amino acids long. Germline V gene sequence: CDR1 LNHDA, CDR2 SQIVND (reference sequence). The CDR3 DNA follows: TGTGCCAGTAGTATAGATAGGCGGGAGGGGTCCTACAATGAGCAGTTCTTC. Encoded protein: CASSIDRREGSYNEQFF.

This clone came up a few times. In DNA, the CDR3 is TGTGCCAGCAGCTTGACAGCCCCTAACACCGGGGAGCTGTTTTTT. Protein: CASSLTAPNTGELFF. This chain joins TRBV7-3 and TRBJ2-2; tentatively, D is TRBD1 (5 bases). CDR1 and CDR2 (germline): SGHTA, FQGTGA. This CDR3 region has 15 residues. V shed 3 bases and J shed 2 bases, with 10 bases lying between them.

The chain uses TRBV2 and TRBJ2-5, with a possible D match to TRBD1 (5 bases). V was cut by 8 bases and J by 6 bases, with 16 bases left in between. Germline CDR1 SNHLY, CDR2 FYNNEI. CDR3 length: 13 residues. The CDR3 DNA reads TGTGCCAGCGAGACAGAAGCCCACCAGACCCAGTACTTC. It specifies CASETEAHQTQYF.

This rearrangement joins TRBV7-9 to TRBJ2-5, with D perhaps matching TRBD2 (6 bases). V lost 4 bases to trimming and J lost 4 bases, with 16 bases between them. In germline, CDR1 is SEHNR, CDR2 FQNEAQ (reference sequence). The CDR3 contains 15 residues. DNA of the CDR3: TGTGCCAGCAGCTCCGAACGGGACTTAGTAGAGACCCAGTACTTC. This gives the protein CASSSERDLVETQYF.

This chain connects TRBV7-4 to TRBJ1-1; perhaps TRBD1 as D (5 bases). Trimming stripped 11 bases from V and 6 bases from J, with 16 bases between. From germline, CDR1 is SGHVT and CDR2 SQSDAQ. The CDR3 is 12 residues long. The CDR3 is CAEGSKWAEAFF. The CDR3 region has the DNA TGTGCCGAGGGGAGTAAGTGGGCTGAAGCTTTCTTT.

The rearrangement joins TRBV7-2 to TRBJ1-2; D is undetermined. This CDR3 comprises 14 residues. V lost 1 base and J 4 bases, leaving 10 bases between the germline ends. Per germline, CDR1 SGHTA and CDR2 FQGNSA. CDR3: CASSLGSVPYGYTF. CDR3 sequence (DNA): TGTGCCAGCAGCTTAGGCTCGGTGCCCTATGGCTACACCTTC.

V gene TRBV4-1 combines with J gene TRBJ1-1; weak D call: TRBD1 (6 bases). The CDR3 contains 15 residues. Trimming left V 2 bases short and J 3 bases short, with 13 bases between. Germline lookup yields CDR1 MGHRA and CDR2 YSYEKL. The DNA of the CDR3 is TGCGCCAGCAGCCAACGTGACAGGACCGACACTGAAGCTTTCTTT. This translates into CASSQRDRTDTEAFF.

CDR3: CASSLVPVSEQYF. CDR3 in DNA: TGTGCCAGCAGCCTGGTTCCCGTGAGCGAGCAGTACTTC. This chain uses TRBV6-2 or TRBV6-3 with TRBJ2-7, with D uncertain. CDR1 is MNHEY, CDR2 SVGEGT, per germline. With 6 bases removed from V and 6 bases from J, the gap between germline ends came to 15 bases. The CDR3 extends over 13 amino acids.

In nucleotides, the CDR3 is TGTGCCAGCAGCCTACCGAAGATGTCTGGACCACAAGAGACCCAGTACTTC. Protein: CASSLPKMSGPQETQYF. V is TRBV7-8 and J is TRBJ2-5; D is uncertain. Trimming took off 5 bases at V and 2 bases at J, with 21 bases between the two ends. The CDR3 totals 17 residues. In germline, CDR1 is SGHVS, CDR2 FQNEAQ.

This clone showed up just once. J is TRBJ2-7 and V is TRBV6-5; 7 bases agree with TRBD1. With 6 bases clipped from V and 1 base from J, the junction kept 9 bases outside the gene matches. The CDR3 runs 15 residues. The germline CDR1 and CDR2 sequences are MNHEY and SVGAGI. This CDR3 is CASSFGQGESYEQYF. The CDR3 DNA follows: TGTGCCAGCAGCTTCGGGCAGGGGGAGTCCTACGAGCAGTACTTC.

The chain has TRBV5-4 and TRBJ1-3; D uncertain. The germline gives CDR1 SGHNT, CDR2 YYREEE (reference sequence). Trimming stripped 3 bases from V and 0 bases from J, with 13 bases between. This CDR3 region has 16 residues. The CDR3 reads CASSYHGLSSGNTIYF. CDR3 bases: TGTGCCAGCAGCTATCACGGGTTAAGCTCTGGAAACACCATATATTTT.

V is TRBV19 and J is TRBJ2-6; TRBD1 agrees at 8 bases. This CDR3 spans 17 amino acids. From germline, CDR1 is LNHDA and CDR2 SQIVND (reference sequence). The V gene end was trimmed by 0 bases and the J gene end by 10 bases; junction bases not matched to a gene: 11. The CDR3 here is CASSIDFLQGDINVLTF. Written as DNA, the CDR3 is TGTGCCAGTAGTATAGACTTCCTACAGGGGGATATAAACGTCCTGACTTTC.